A selection of T cell receptor beta chains follows, all from one sample in a study of prognosis after radiotherapy for stage I lung cancer. TCRdb independently ran MiXCR on the multiplex PCR reads; one entry per CDR3 protein. This sample has about 27,000 distinct CDR3 sequences; 25% to 30% occur once, and the top ten carry 35% to 45%. The source was PBMCs, collected before or after stereotactic body radiation therapy (not recorded which). The receptors originated from a donor aged 50 or older with non-small cell lung cancer. Each CDR3 is given with its conserved first and last residue. A D gene is named only where the DNA matches it firmly. A clone size is listed for some rows: how often the clone was seen (once, few, many), or a class if it is expanded.

cdr3_nt | cdr3_aa | j_call | clone_size | d_call | v_call
TGTGCCAGCAGCCGAGATGCCTATAATTCACCCCTCCACTTT | CASSRDAYNSPLHF | TRBJ1-6 | many | NA | TRBV3-1
TGCAGTGCTAGAGTTAGCGGGAGGGGCTACAATGAGCAGTTCTTC | CSARVSGRGYNEQFF | TRBJ2-1 | many | TRBD2 | TRBV20-1
TGTGCCAGCAGCCCCTGGACAGGGAACACCGGGGAGCTGTTTTTT | CASSPWTGNTGELFF | TRBJ2-2 | many | TRBD1 | TRBV11-3
TGCGCCAGCAGCTTGCAGCGGGGGGGCAGGGGAGAGACCCAGTACTTC | CASSLQRGGRGETQYF | TRBJ2-5 | many | TRBD2 | TRBV5-1
TGTGCCAGCTCCCGCCGGGGAGCGGGAGCGCTAGAGCAGTACTTC | CASSRRGAGALEQYF | TRBJ2-7 | few | TRBD2 | TRBV6-1
TGCGCCAGCAGTGAACAGGGCCATGAGCAGTTCTTC | CASSEQGHEQFF | TRBJ2-1 | NA | NA | TRBV10-1
TGTGCCAGCATTCTCGGGCCGTATGCAGATACGCAGTATTTT | CASILGPYADTQYF | TRBJ2-3 | NA | NA | TRBV6-2/TRBV6-3
TGCAGTGCTGAGGGGACAGGGAGTCATACTGAAGCTTTCTTT | CSAEGTGSHTEAFF | TRBJ1-1 | many | TRBD1 | TRBV20-1
TGTGCCACCCGGACAGGGGGAGTCTACAATGAGCAGTTCTTC | CATRTGGVYNEQFF | TRBJ2-1 | many | TRBD1 | TRBV3-1
TGTGCCACCAGCAGAGGGGGAAAGGCGGGGAATACGCAGTATTTT | CATSRGGKAGNTQYF | TRBJ2-3 | many | NA | TRBV15
TGTGCCACCTCGGACAGGGGGCTTGGAGAGCAGTACTTC | CATSDRGLGEQYF | TRBJ2-7 | many | TRBD1 | TRBV19
TGCAGTGCTAGAGACAGGACCCCCTATGGCTACACCTTC | CSARDRTPYGYTF | TRBJ1-2 | many | NA | TRBV20-1
TGTGCCACCAGCGGGCCCACATGGGACCCGACCTACGATCAGTACTTC | CATSGPTWDPTYDQYF | TRBJ2-7 | once | NA | TRBV15
TGTGCCAGCTCAAGACTGAACACCGGGGAGCTGTTTTTT | CASSRLNTGELFF | TRBJ2-2 | NA | NA | TRBV11-3
TGCAGTGCTAGTTATCGTTGGGCAGCGGTTGGTAATTCACCCCTCCACTTT | CSASYRWAAVGNSPLHF | TRBJ1-6 | many | NA | TRBV20-1
TGTGCCAGCAGTTTATTGGCGGGAGATCCACACGAGCAGTACTTC | CASSLLAGDPHEQYF | TRBJ2-7 | many | TRBD2 | TRBV27
TGCAGTGCTAGTCCCACGGCTAGCGGGAGGTACAATGAGCAGTTCTTC | CSASPTASGRYNEQFF | TRBJ2-1 | NA | TRBD2 | TRBV20-1
TGTGCCAGCAGTAGCTACCTTGGAGGGGGGAATGAGCAGTTCTTC | CASSSYLGGGNEQFF | TRBJ2-1 | medium-sized | NA | TRBV27
TGTGCCAGCAGCTTAAAGGGTAGCGGAGAGACCCAGTACTTC | CASSLKGSGETQYF | TRBJ2-5 | many | NA | TRBV7-3
TGTGCCTGGACCACACCTACAGGGTTGGAGGCCCAGTACTTC | CAWTTPTGLEAQYF | TRBJ2-5 | NA | NA | TRBV30
TGCAGTGCTATTCACGGGGCGAACGAGCAGTACTTC | CSAIHGANEQYF | TRBJ2-7 | many | NA | TRBV20-1
TGCGCCAGCAGCTTGACCCGTGGCGGGGCCAACGTCCTGACTTTC | CASSLTRGGANVLTF | TRBJ2-6 | many | NA | TRBV5-1
TGTGCCAGCAGTTTCAGGGTTACCGGGGAGCTGTTTTTT | CASSFRVTGELFF | TRBJ2-2 | many | NA | TRBV12-3/TRBV12-4
TGTGCCATCCCGGGACAGGGGAGCAATGAGCAGTTCTTC | CAIPGQGSNEQFF | TRBJ2-1 | NA | TRBD1 | TRBV12-3/TRBV12-4
TGCGCCAGCAGCTCGCCGTCAACTAGCGGGAGAACAGATACGCAGTATTTT | CASSSPSTSGRTDTQYF | TRBJ2-3 | many | TRBD2 | TRBV5-1
TGTGCCAGCAGCTTGGGACCCCTTGAAGCTTTCTTT | CASSLGPLEAFF | TRBJ1-1 | NA | NA | TRBV5-5
TGTGCCAGCAGCTTTAAGACAGGGGGCACTGAAGCTTTCTTT | CASSFKTGGTEAFF | TRBJ1-1 | many | TRBD1 | TRBV11-2
TGTGCCATCCAAGACAGGGGACGGAGCACTGAAGCTTTCTTT | CAIQDRGRSTEAFF | TRBJ1-1 | many | TRBD1 | TRBV28
TGTGCCAGCAGCCCGGGCGGGACGTTGGGAGGTGAGCAGTTCTTC | CASSPGGTLGGEQFF | TRBJ2-1 | many | NA | TRBV7-2
TGTGCCAGCAGCACCCGGGACAGGATTATAATCACTGAAGCTTTCTTT | CASSTRDRIIITEAFF | TRBJ1-1 | many | TRBD1 | TRBV5-6
TGTGCCAGCAGCGGCCGGAGGACAGGGTCCACTGAAGCTTTCTTT | CASSGRRTGSTEAFF | TRBJ1-1 | many | TRBD1 | TRBV2
TGTGCCTGGACAGGGGCGGTCTATAATTCACCCCTCCACTTT | CAWTGAVYNSPLHF | TRBJ1-6 | many | NA | TRBV30
TGTGCCAGCAGTCCGACAGTTTTCTACGAGCAGTACTTC | CASSPTVFYEQYF | TRBJ2-7 | many | NA | TRBV6-1
TGTGCCAGCAGCCAAGCACGGCATGCCTACGAGCAGTACTTC | CASSQARHAYEQYF | TRBJ2-7 | many | NA | TRBV3-1
TGTGCCACCACCGAGCGGGAGTTCTCCTACGAGCAGTACTTC | CATTEREFSYEQYF | TRBJ2-7 | many | TRBD2 | TRBV10-3
TGCAGTGCTACTTCGAAACGGACAGGCATCGAACTTACGCAGTATTTT | CSATSKRTGIELTQYF | TRBJ2-3 | NA | TRBD1 | TRBV20-1
TGTGCCAGCAGTTTAGCGGGAGGGGCCTACAATGAGCAGTTCTTC | CASSLAGGAYNEQFF | TRBJ2-1 | many | TRBD2 | TRBV6-5
TGTGCCAGCAGCCCTCTTAGGAACACTGAAGCTTTCTTT | CASSPLRNTEAFF | TRBJ1-1 | many | NA | TRBV7-9
TGTGCCAGCAGTCGCGGACTAGCGGGAATCAATGAGCAGTTCTTC | CASSRGLAGINEQFF | TRBJ2-1 | NA | TRBD2 | TRBV27
TGCGCCAGCAGCTTGCCCGGACTAGCGGGAGGACCCAATGAGCAGTTCTTC | CASSLPGLAGGPNEQFF | TRBJ2-1 | many | TRBD2 | TRBV5-1
TGTGCCAGCAGCCAGGACAGCCTGTCCTACGAGCAGTACTTC | CASSQDSLSYEQYF | TRBJ2-7 | many | NA | TRBV11-2
TGTGCCACAAGAAAACCCCACCCTAAGGCTAAAGCGGGAGGGTACGAGCAGTACTTC | CATRKPHPKAKAGGYEQYF | TRBJ2-7 | NA | TRBD2 | TRBV24-1
TGTGCCACCGAGGACAGGGGTTTTCTCTCAAATGAGCAGTTCTTC | CATEDRGFLSNEQFF | TRBJ2-1 | many | TRBD1 | TRBV19
TGTGCCAGCAGTTTATATGGGACTAGCGGGAGGGCCAGCACAGATACGCAGTATTTT | CASSLYGTSGRASTDTQYF | TRBJ2-3 | many | TRBD2 | TRBV27
TGCGCCAGCAGCCGGGACAGTTACAGGGAGCTGTTTTTT | CASSRDSYRELFF | TRBJ2-2 | NA | TRBD1 | TRBV5-1
TGTGCCAGCAGCATCCGGGACAGGCTCTCCTACGAGCAGTACTTC | CASSIRDRLSYEQYF | TRBJ2-7 | many | TRBD1 | TRBV9
TGTGCCAGCAGTTTCGACAGGGGGGTATACCCCCAGCATTTT | CASSFDRGVYPQHF | TRBJ1-5 | many | TRBD1 | TRBV27
TGTGCCAGCAGCTACAGGGGACTTTCGAACACCGGGGAGCTGTTTTTT | CASSYRGLSNTGELFF | TRBJ2-2 | many | NA | TRBV5-5
TGTGCCAGCAGCAAAAATGGCCCGGGGGTGGACACTGAAGCTTTCTTT | CASSKNGPGVDTEAFF | TRBJ1-1 | many | NA | TRBV2
TGTGCCAGCAGCCCCGGACAGGGAGTGGATGAAAAACTGTTTTTT | CASSPGQGVDEKLFF | TRBJ1-4 | many | TRBD1 | TRBV14
TGTGCCACCAGTGATTTATCGCGCGACCAAGAGACCCAGTACTTC | CATSDLSRDQETQYF | TRBJ2-5 | NA | NA | TRBV24-1
TGTGCCAGCAGCCCCGAGGTAGGACAGGGAGCTAACTATGGCTACACCTTC | CASSPEVGQGANYGYTF | TRBJ1-2 | many | TRBD1 | TRBV7-9
TGTGCCAGCAGCAGAGACAGGGGAACCTATGGCTACACCTTC | CASSRDRGTYGYTF | TRBJ1-2 | many | TRBD1 | TRBV7-2
TGCGCCAGCAGCTTAACAGGGGGCGAGGATGGCTACACCTTC | CASSLTGGEDGYTF | TRBJ1-2 | many | TRBD1 | TRBV5-1
TGTGCCAGCAAGACTAGCGGGAGGGCCAGGACCGGGGAGCTGTTTTTT | CASKTSGRARTGELFF | TRBJ2-2 | NA | TRBD2 | TRBV6-1
TGTGCCAGTAGCCTAGAGGTAGGGACCGGGGAGCTGTTTTTT | CASSLEVGTGELFF | TRBJ2-2 | many | NA | TRBV19
TGTGCCAGAAGTGACGGGGAAGGGTCCTACGAGCGGTACTTC | CARSDGEGSYERYF | TRBJ2-7 | NA | NA | TRBV2
TGTGCCAGCAGATCAGGGTCCTACAATGAGCAGTTCTTC | CASRSGSYNEQFF | TRBJ2-1 | many | NA | TRBV28